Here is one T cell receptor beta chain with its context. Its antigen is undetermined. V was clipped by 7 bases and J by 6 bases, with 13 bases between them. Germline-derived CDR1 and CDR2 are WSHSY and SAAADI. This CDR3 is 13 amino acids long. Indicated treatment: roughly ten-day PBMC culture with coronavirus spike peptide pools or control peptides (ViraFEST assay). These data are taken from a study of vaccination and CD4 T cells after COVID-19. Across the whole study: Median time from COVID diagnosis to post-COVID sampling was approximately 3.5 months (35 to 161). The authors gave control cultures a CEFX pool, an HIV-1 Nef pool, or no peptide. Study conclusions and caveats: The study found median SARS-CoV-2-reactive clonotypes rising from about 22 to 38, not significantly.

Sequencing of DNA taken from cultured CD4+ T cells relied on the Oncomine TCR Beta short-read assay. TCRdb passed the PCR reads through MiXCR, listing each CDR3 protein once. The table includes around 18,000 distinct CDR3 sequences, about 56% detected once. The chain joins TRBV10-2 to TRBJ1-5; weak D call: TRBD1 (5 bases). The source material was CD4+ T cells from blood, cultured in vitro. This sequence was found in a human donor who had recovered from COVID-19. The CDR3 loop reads CASTAGVGQPQHF. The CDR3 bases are TGCGCCAGCACCGCGGGGGTGGGTCAGCCCCAGCATTTT.